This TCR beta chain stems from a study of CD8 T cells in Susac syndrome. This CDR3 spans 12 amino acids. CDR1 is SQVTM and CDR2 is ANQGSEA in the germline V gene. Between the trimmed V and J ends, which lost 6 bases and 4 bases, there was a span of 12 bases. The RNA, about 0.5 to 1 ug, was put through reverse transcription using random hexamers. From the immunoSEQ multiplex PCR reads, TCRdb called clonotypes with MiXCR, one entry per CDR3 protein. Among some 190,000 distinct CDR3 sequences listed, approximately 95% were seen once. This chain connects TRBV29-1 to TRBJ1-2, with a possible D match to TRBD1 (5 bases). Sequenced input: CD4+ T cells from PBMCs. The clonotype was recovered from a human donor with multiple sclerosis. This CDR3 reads CSVDRQSYGYTF. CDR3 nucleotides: TGCAGCGTCGACAGACAGTCCTATGGCTACACCTTC.